Detailed here is one T cell receptor beta chain. Its antigen remains unidentified. The input lacks base qualities; no much larger clone sits a single base away. The data are from a study of cytomegalovirus exposure and HLA in healthy donors (TCRdb year 2017). For context, the study as a whole: An earlier analysis of approximately 590 of the donors reported approximately 270 Gb of sequence data and roughly 100 million unique TCR beta sequences from about 179 million T cells. In addition to the first cohort of 666 subjects, a separate validation cohort of approximately 110 different subjects was used. All discovery cohort repertoires had been generated on a single sequencing platform. Donor age, sex, ethnicity and CMV serostatus were compiled together with the repertoire data. The number of typed donors differed by locus: about 620-640 for A, B, C, DRB1 and DQB1; 500 to 550 for DQA1; 606 for DPA1; and around 450 for DPB1. The genetic ancestry cluster associated with self-reported Caucasian donors included over 65% of the roughly 390 genotyped donors. The study aimed to test whether signatures of past pathogen exposure could be identified by cataloging public T cell receptors. The study used immunosequencing to profile the T cell repertoires of more than 650 subjects and linked those repertoires to cytomegalovirus serostatus. A later genetic analysis took genome-wide SNP genotypes for 398 of the 666 donors and used that subset as a discovery cohort. The study combined high-throughput TCR immunosequencing, statistical association of individual TCRs with disease status, and machine learning to predict cytomegalovirus infection status. An earlier analysis of roughly 580 of the donors used high-throughput TCR beta sequencing to judge whether each TCR beta V gene segment behaved as functional or pseudogenic. Both class I and class II loci were covered by HLA typing, at four-digit resolution. Among 398 genotyped donors of the cohort, an average of approximately 240,000 unique TCR beta nucleotide sequences were sequenced per donor, about a sixth of them non-productive. Approximately 300 gigabases of sequencing data and roughly 80 million unique TCR sequences made up an early release that covered roughly 670 HLA-typed donors. The later analysis used no new phenotypic data to find candidate immune exposures, relying instead on TCR beta sequences and their occurrence across donors. A handful of DR-DQ haplotypes were handled as single units for association and clustering because linkage in the cohort was strong. A later analysis re-analyzed previously published TCR beta repertoires from several hundred donors and added high-resolution HLA genotyping to study TCR occurrence patterns.

The research as a whole found: An earlier analysis of 587 of the donors showed that most TCR beta V segments appeared in productive rearrangements either about 87% or about 30% of the time, which broadly matched IMGT annotations. The authors suggested that the approach could potentially be extended to other disease states and immunological phenotypes. Roughly uniform sequencing depth across donors was assumed in presence/absence analyses, although this assumption may not hold. In a later analysis, several top co-occurrence clusters were reported to appear linked to parvovirus B19, influenza, CMV and Epstein-Barr virus. The classifier was reported to diagnose cytomegalovirus status with high specificity and sensitivity in both the original and validation cohorts. This cohort had only TCR beta chains sequenced, and the lack of alpha or paired-chain data limited which features could be detected. Because the 87-base-pair reads could not distinguish some IMGT-functional V segments, including TRBV6-2 and TRBV6-3, those segments were excluded. Some 16 rarely observed V segments, including chromosome 9 orphons, were excluded from the earlier analysis of about 610 of the donors because counts were too low. In vitro tests confirmed that a few of the cytomegalovirus-associated TCR beta chains recognize cytomegalovirus antigens. A later analysis found that HLA-associated TCR beta chains were more clonally expanded and had lower generation probabilities than equally common non-associated chains. Strong co-occurrence of HLA alleles, especially DR and DQ, made assigning TCR associations to individual alleles difficult. Linkage disequilibrium might explain the correlated functional status among segregating V segments, but an unknown experimental factor could not be excluded. Because some donors lacked HLA typing at each locus, the association tests relied only on the typed subset. A later analysis associated some 17,000 TCR beta sequences with specific HLA alleles at a false discovery rate of 0.05. V-gene and J-gene trimming of TCR beta chains was associated with a missense DCLRE1C variant in a later genetic analysis, and the association was replicated in an independent cohort. A cluster of highly shared sequence variants was judged likely to represent a technical artifact of the sequencing pipeline. For the cohort, immune exposure information was limited to CMV serostatus. Most CMV-associated TCR beta chains appeared to be HLA-restricted in a later analysis, and the HLA associations seemed to be driven largely by CMV exposure. Compared with the roughly 710-donor mean, donors in an Asian-associated ancestry cluster had fewer N-insertions in productive TCRs, according to a later genetic analysis. In a later analysis, TCR association rates were found to vary across HLA loci, with the most associated TCRs seen for DRB1 alleles and the fewest for HLA-C alleles. A further reported finding was that TCR beta sequences accurately predicted the HLA-A and HLA-B alleles for most subjects in the first cohort. The study listed 150 to 200 TCR beta chains as associated with cytomegalovirus. Most TCR sequences were seen in very few donors, while some public TCRs were found in many individuals.

V loses 6 bases of germline sequence and J loses 4 bases, and the interval between the two ends is 10 bases. Via the germline V gene (reference sequence), CDR1 is MNHNY and CDR2 SVGAGI. The CDR3 runs 13 residues from the cysteine to the phenylalanine. Of the read, only the CDR3 DNA is kept; its 39 bases are in frame from base 1. To prepare the library, the immunoSEQ multiplex PCR assay was applied. A mixture of 60 forward primers for TCR Vbeta segments and 13 reverse primers for TCR Jbeta segments was used in the multiplex PCR. Amplification of the CDR3 region of rearranged TCR beta genes was performed with a multiplex PCR assay on genomic DNA. On the Illumina HiSeq System, the amplified TCR beta libraries were sequenced as 87-base-pair reads. Processing in the source paper ran as follows. A later analysis tallied about 77 million unique TCR beta chains across the 600 to 700 repertoires, and some 10 million of those chains were shared by two or more donors. A nearest-neighbor algorithm error-corrected the raw reads and collapsed the reads into unique sequences, merging closely related sequences to remove PCR and sequencing errors. Alignment of CDR3 sequences to IMGT reference sequences was used to assign V, D and J gene segments. Each retained sequence needed at least a six-nucleotide match to both a V gene segment and a J gene segment. A rearrangement was called productive if the CDR3 had no stop codons and remained in frame with V and J, and every other rearrangement was called non-productive. Following IMGT convention, CDR3 was defined as the stretch from the second conserved V-encoded cysteine to the conserved J-encoded phenylalanine. In an earlier analysis of around 640 of the donors, sequences lacking an unambiguous match to a single V gene segment were excluded. In an earlier analysis of roughly 600 of the donors, a V segment was called functional when productive rearrangements were above 56.7%, and segregating when the standard deviation between donors exceeded 5%. To diagnose cytomegalovirus status from the catalog of TCR beta chain sequences, a statistical classification framework was built. V and J gene assignment, in a later analysis, came from comparing TCR nucleotide sequences with IMGT/GENE-DB human TR gene sequences. A later analysis assigned CDR3 sequences and most-parsimonious VDJ recombination scenarios with the TCRdist pipeline. In a later analysis, every TCR beta chain was defined by the combination of its CDR3 amino acid sequence and its V-gene family, and reads without a unique V-gene family were dropped. As a way to deal with suspected cross-contamination and a sequencing artifact, a later analysis dropped 450 to 600 nucleotide sequences that were highly shared and had low generation probability. In a later analysis, a clonal expansion index was calculated for each public chain from normalized within-repertoire ranks of inferred template counts. In a later analysis, generation probabilities were computed with a VDJ recombination model fitted to out-of-frame rearrangements, and the resulting probabilities were checked against IGoR. In a later analysis, hypergeometric tests were used to score TCR-TCR, TCR-HLA and TCR-CMV co-occurrence, with a repertoire-size bias correction applied to TCR pairs. To estimate false discovery rates, a later analysis permuted the HLA or CMV assignments 20 times. A later analysis grouped co-occurring TCRs with DBSCAN, adding TCRdist sequence similarity when clustering within HLA-allele-positive subsets. Co-occurrence clustering excluded repertoires with fewer than 30,000 or more than 120,000 public chains, plus five with anomalous nucleotide sharing. The table was pulled from immuneACCESS by TCRdb, which kept in-frame rearrangements only. Such tables lose some clones; where checked, under half of the loss comes from unresolved V genes, and the rest has no known cause. V and J calls and clone size come straight from that table; D and trimming were deduced from the DNA. The sample table lists around 150,000 clones, 82% of them with a count of one. The ten top clones hold approximately 6.1% of the sample.

In total, roughly 710 healthy bone marrow donors made up the cohort. Cohort members were all nominally healthy when sampled, although unrecorded immune exposures were likely present. The donor tested CMV seropositive, placing the donor among the roughly 300 seropositive members of the cohort. Each donor provided a peripheral blood sample, and peripheral blood mononuclear cells were used for TCR beta sequencing. The Qiagen DNeasy Blood Extraction Kit was used to extract genomic DNA from the blood cell samples. Sequencing was carried out using PBMCs. Recombination connected TRBV6-6 to TRBJ1-5; matching of 5 bases hints at TRBD1 as the D gene. This clonotype originated in a man under 40 in good health and CMV-seropositive. The DNA reads as follows: TGTGCCAGCAGCCCAGACAGTAATCAGCCCCAGCATTTT. The resulting protein is CASSPDSNQPQHF.